This TCR beta chain was sequenced for a study of T cells in Graves' hyperthyroidism and ophthalmopathy (dated by TCRdb to the late 2010s). Study-level background: Peripheral blood was collected at initial diagnosis, before any treatment. To identify TCR V-J signatures that set the groups apart, the researchers used a discovery cohort of 100 patients, made up of 40 to 45 with Graves' ophthalmopathy and approximately 57 with stable Graves' hyperthyroidism. Whether ophthalmopathy could be predicted prospectively was tested in an independent validation cohort made up of 18 to 20 hyperthyroidism patients plus 17 patients who later progressed to ophthalmopathy. For training and testing, the 100 or so patients in the discovery cohort were randomly divided in a 7:3 ratio. In addition, the study compared T-cell repertoires in thyroid tissue and in blood from six Graves' hyperthyroidism patients. After sampling, hyperthyroidism patients received methimazole starting at 30 mg daily, and ophthalmopathy patients received high-dose intravenous methylprednisolone. According to the paper, TCR Vbeta CDR3 sequencing was carried out on over 130 peripheral blood samples, which came from about 45 ophthalmopathy, roughly 75 hyperthyroidism and approximately 17 progressor patients.

The study at large found these results: No statistical method was used to fix the sample size in advance, and group allocation was not hidden from the investigators. Blood samples also contained most of the expanded thyroid clonotypes (frequency above 0.001), which suggests that blood repertoires may reflect thyroid immune responses. During validation, the model predicted progression to ophthalmopathy a median of around 6 months ahead of onset, with almost 71% sensitivity and more than 72% specificity. Ophthalmopathy was separated from stable hyperthyroidism by a 13 V-J signature model, with roughly 88% sensitivity and about 84% specificity obtained in cross-validation and 80%/75% obtained in testing.

V is clipped by 5 bases and J by 4 bases, and the sequence between their germline boundaries is 11 bases long. CDR1 and CDR2, per the germline V gene, are MNHEY and SVGEGT. The CDR3 has 14 amino acids, counting the end cysteine and phenylalanine. The retained sequence is limited to the CDR3, 42 bases, with the frame set at the first base. The TCR beta CDR3 regions were amplified from RNA transcripts. For the first round of RT-PCR on the TCR CDR3, the HTBI primer set was used together with the Qiagen OneStep RT-PCR kit. A second multiplex PCR round built the libraries, followed by size selection and purification. The libraries were sequenced on an Illumina HiSeq2000 using paired-end 100 bp reads. On the authors' methods: SOAPnuke was used to process the raw data, throwing out any read that contained adapters or uncalled bases, had a mean Phred below 15, or lacked an exact constant-primer or identifier match. COPE v1.2.5 was used to merge the high-quality paired reads, and each unique nucleotide sequence was defined as a clonotype. Clonotypes were aligned to IMGT TRBV, TRBD and TRBJ reference segments using MiTCR v1.1. The analysis was restricted to V-J combinations with a frequency above 0.0001, which together covered about 99% of the repertoires. A TCS score was defined as the ratio between F50 (clonal expansion) and ExV (chaos), using BLOSUM62-based TCRdist between CDR3 peptides within each V-J. Welch's t-statistics and random forest reduced fewer than 600 V-J features to 10 to 15, which were used in a naive Bayes classifier (R e1071). The raw public data were reprocessed by TCRdb itself: fastp quality trimming at Q25, MiXCR clonotype calling, in-frame beta chains only. Rows are unified per CDR3 protein, each entry keeping the most common DNA and genes. Here the V and J calls rest on TCRdb's processing, not on the authors' analysis. The sample includes about 560,000 distinct CDR3 sequences, with roughly a sixth observed a single time. In total, the top ten clones hold approximately 20% of the sample.

The sample holds a few counts of this clonotype. The antigen this receptor binds is unknown. Base qualities are not at hand, and no much larger clone is one base apart. Graves' hyperthyroidism was defined as stable when no progression to ophthalmopathy occurred over 18 months of follow-up. Hyperthyroidism patients were newly diagnosed, had a disease duration of under 2 months, and were aged 18 to 65 years. The study excluded patients with uncontrolled infections, other autoimmune diseases, pregnancy or lactation. Diagnoses were based on clinical symptoms, serum thyroxine and TRAb, thyroid ultrasound and orbital computed tomography. PBMCs were separated from roughly 10 ml of fresh peripheral blood using Ficoll-Paque density gradient centrifugation. Total RNA was extracted with Trizol reagent, and quality was checked on an Agilent 2100 Bioanalyzer.

The rearrangement combines TRBV6-2 or TRBV6-3 with TRBJ2-2; the D segment could be TRBD1, given 5 matching bases. This sequence originates from a woman between 18 and 29 years old with Graves' hyperthyroidism. The sample taken for sequencing was blood. Here the CDR3 is given as CASSRRDSTGELFF. The sequenced DNA: TGTGCCAGCAGTCGCCGTGACAGCACCGGGGAGCTGTTTTTT.